Sequencing of this TCR beta chain was carried out in a study of naive and memory T cell subsets. Two oligonucleotides, mixed equimolar, formed the beta constant-region primer covering TRBC1 and TRBC2. Ligated cDNA was amplified by four rounds of PCR with nested alpha and beta constant-region primers and SP2. A 12-nucleotide UMI and the SP2 primer were added to the cDNA 3' end by oligonucleotide ligation. TCRdb used MiXCR to reprocess the UMI-ligation and nested PCR reads, holding one entry per CDR3 protein. The sample includes roughly 130,000 distinct CDR3 sequences, 30% to 45% of them seen just once. V dropped 6 bases and J dropped 0 bases, with 15 bases sitting between them. Looked up from germline, CDR1 is MNHNY and CDR2 is SVGAGI (reference sequence). The CDR3 is made up of 16 amino acids. Alpha and beta libraries were amplified separately from the second PCR onward. CD4+ T cell IFNgamma after overnight CMV lysate exposure gave donor CMV status. Cells stained for CD3, CD4, CD8, CD45RA, CD27 and viability were sorted into four CD45RA/CD27 subsets.

This TCR came from a human donor in good health. Input material: central memory CD4+ T cells from blood. The chain recombines TRBV6-6 with TRBJ1-3; D is possibly TRBD1 (5 bases). CDR3 loop: CASRRDRHLSGNTIYF. The CDR3 DNA reads as TGTGCCAGCAGGCGGGACCGCCACCTCTCTGGAAACACCATATATTTT.